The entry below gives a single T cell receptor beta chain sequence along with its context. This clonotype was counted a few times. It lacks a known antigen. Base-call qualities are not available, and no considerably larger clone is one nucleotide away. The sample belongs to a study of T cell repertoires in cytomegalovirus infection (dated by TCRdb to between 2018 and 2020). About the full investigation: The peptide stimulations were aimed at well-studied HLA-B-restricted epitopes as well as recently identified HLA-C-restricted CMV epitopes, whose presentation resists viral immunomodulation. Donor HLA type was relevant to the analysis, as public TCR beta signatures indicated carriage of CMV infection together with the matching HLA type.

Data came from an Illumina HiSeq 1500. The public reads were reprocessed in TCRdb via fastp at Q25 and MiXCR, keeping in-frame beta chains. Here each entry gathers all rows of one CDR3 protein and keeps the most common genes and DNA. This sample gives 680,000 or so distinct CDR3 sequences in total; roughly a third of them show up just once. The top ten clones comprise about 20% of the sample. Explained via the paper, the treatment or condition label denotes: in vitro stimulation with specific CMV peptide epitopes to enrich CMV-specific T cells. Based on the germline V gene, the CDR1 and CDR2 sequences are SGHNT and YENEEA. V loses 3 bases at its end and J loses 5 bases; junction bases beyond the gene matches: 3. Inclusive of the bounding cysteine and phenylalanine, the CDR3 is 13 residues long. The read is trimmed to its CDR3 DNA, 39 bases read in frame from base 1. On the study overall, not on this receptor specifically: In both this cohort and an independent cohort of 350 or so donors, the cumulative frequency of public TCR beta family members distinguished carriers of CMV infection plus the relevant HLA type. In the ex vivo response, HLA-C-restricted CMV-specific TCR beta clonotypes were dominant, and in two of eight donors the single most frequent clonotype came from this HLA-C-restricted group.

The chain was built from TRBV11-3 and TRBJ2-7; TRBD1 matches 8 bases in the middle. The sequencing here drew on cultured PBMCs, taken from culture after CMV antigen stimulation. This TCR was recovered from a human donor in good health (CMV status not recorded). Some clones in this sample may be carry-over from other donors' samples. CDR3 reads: CASSFDRGNEQYF. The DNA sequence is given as TGTGCCAGCAGCTTCGACAGGGGCAACGAGCAGTACTTC.